The clone carrying this T cell receptor (beta chain) was picked up a small number of times. Its antigen is unidentified. This sample was taken from a study of T cells after yellow fever vaccination. The study's findings and limits: Clones that expanded after primary vaccination mostly reappeared after the booster (nearly 98% CD4, 70% to 90% CD8). A small share of clonotypes appeared in both CD4 and CD8 compartments. Faster peaking, at day 5 versus 15, marked a secondary response that was weaker.

5'RACE template switching added a universal primer site and UMIs to TCR cDNA. One entry per CDR3 protein results from TCRdb running MiXCR on the 5' RACE reads. This sample carries hundreds of thousands of distinct CDR3 sequences, 9.5% to 15% of them seen once, and the ten largest clones take 2.5% to 4%. The receptor's source is a man in his late teens or twenties who received the YFV17D yellow fever vaccine. Sequences were derived from CD4+ T cells sorted from PBMCs, sampled 15 days after the yellow fever booster vaccination.

The CDR3 loop is CASSGTGFSGANVLTF. In nucleotides, the CDR3 is TGTGCCAGCAGCGGGACAGGGTTTTCTGGGGCCAACGTCCTGACTTTC. V and J are TRBV25-1 and TRBJ2-6; 9 bases line up with TRBD1. V dropped 6 bases and J dropped 1; count of bases not matched to a gene: 4. The CDR3 spans 16 residues. CDR1 is MGHDK and CDR2 is SYGVNS in the germline V gene.